The 23 T cell receptor beta chains below were found in one sample sequenced in a study of brain T cells in children with intractable seizures. TCRdb's copy holds only in-frame clones and misses some; the assay was immunoSEQ multiplex PCR. This table holds 62,000 or so clones, roughly 95% found once. The sample here was peripheral blood, taken at surgery. These receptors originate from a boy under two years old with focal cortical dysplasia and intractable seizures.

CDR3 DNA sequence: TGTGCCAGCTCACGGGACACGTATCAGCCCCAGCATTTT. Amino acid sequence: CASSRDTYQPQHF. The V call is TRBV18, the J call TRBJ1-5, with D tentatively TRBD1 (6 bases). V lost 4 bases, J lost 5 bases, and 9 bases lay in between. In germline, CDR1 is KGHSH, CDR2 LQKENI. This CDR3 comprises 13 residues.

The chain couples TRBV19 to TRBJ1-1; D gene unclear. The germline gives CDR1 LNHDA, CDR2 SQIVND (reference sequence). This CDR3 contains 11 residues. V shed 6 bases and J shed 3 bases, with 5 bases lying between them. In DNA, the CDR3 is TGTGCCAGTAGGTATGACACTGAAGCTTTCTTT. Translation: CASRYDTEAFF.

This clone was found once. This chain joins TRBV7-6 and TRBJ1-1, with D possibly matching TRBD1 (5 bases). The V and J ends lost 2 bases and 0 bases respectively, with 16 bases between them. The CDR3 contains 17 residues. From germline, CDR1 is SGHVS and CDR2 FNYEAQ. CDR3 loop: CASSLFAGNDLNTEAFF. The CDR3 region has the DNA TGTGCCAGCAGCTTATTTGCAGGGAACGATTTGAACACTGAAGCTTTCTTT.

This clone was observed a handful of times. The chain joins TRBV11-3 to TRBJ2-3; D ambiguous. Germline CDR1 reads SGHNT; CDR2 reads YENEEA. V lost 5 bases and J 5 bases, leaving 11 bases between the germline ends. The CDR3 contains 13 residues. The CDR3 loop is CASSRHRLDTQYF. The CDR3 DNA reads as TGTGCCAGCAGCCGCCATCGCTTAGATACGCAGTATTTT. Filled out from reference TRBV11-3 and TRBJ2-3, the complete variable domain reads EAGVVQSPRYKIIEKKQPVAFWCNPISGHNTLYWYLQNLGQGPELLIRYENEEAVDDSQLPKDRFSAERLKGVDSTLKIQPAELGDSAVYLCASSRHRLDTQYFGPGTRLTVL.

The rearrangement links TRBV19 to TRBJ1-1, with TRBD1 matching over 8 bases. After removal of 8 bases from V and 4 bases from J, the junction contained 12 bases not matched to a gene. Germline CDR1 LNHDA, CDR2 SQIVND (reference sequence). The CDR3 contains 15 residues. In DNA, the CDR3 is TGTGCCAGTCGTTGGGACAGGTCCGTGGGCACTGAAGCTTTCTTT. Translating it yields CASRWDRSVGTEAFF.

The chain uses TRBV5-1 and TRBJ2-5; 16 bases align to TRBD2. CDR1 SGHRS and CDR2 YFSETQ come from the germline V gene. There are 17 residues in the CDR3. V was pared by 3 bases and J by 3 bases, with 5 bases of the junction left unmatched. This CDR3 reads CASSWGLAGGPEETQYF. The CDR3 DNA is TGCGCCAGCAGCTGGGGACTAGCGGGGGGGCCGGAAGAGACCCAGTACTTC.

V and J are TRBV18 and TRBJ2-3; no clear D. Trimming shortened V by 1 base and J by 4 bases, and 18 bases separated the two germline ends. Germline V CDR1 and CDR2: KGHSH, LQKENI. This CDR3 contains 17 residues. The CDR3 here is CASSPRSGGDLSDTQYF. CDR3 bases: TGTGCCAGCTCACCACGGTCGGGCGGAGACTTATCAGATACGCAGTATTTT.

The chain recombines TRBV5-1 with TRBJ2-7; the D is unclear. Germline V lookup: CDR1 SGHRS, CDR2 YFSETQ. This CDR3 comprises 15 residues. The ends were cut back, 1 base at V and 1 base at J, with 12 bases in the middle. CDR3 protein: CASSLRLYSSYEQYF. CDR3 coding DNA: TGCGCCAGCAGCTTGAGACTCTACAGTTCCTACGAGCAGTACTTC.

As DNA, the CDR3 is TGTGCCAGCAGCTTAACAGGGGGCGGACAGCCCCAGCATTTT. It is translated as CASSLTGGGQPQHF. V gene TRBV5-6 combines with J gene TRBJ1-5; 9 bases match TRBD1. The CDR3 runs 14 residues. CDR1 SGHDT and CDR2 YYEEEE come from the germline V gene. V shed 2 bases, J shed 7 bases, and the junction held 4 bases outside the gene matches. Variable domain in full (rest from reference TRBV5-6 and TRBJ1-5): DAGVTQSPTHLIKTRGQQVTLRCSPKSGHDTVSWYQQALGQGPQFIFQYYEEEERQRGNFPDRFSGHQFPNYSSELNVNALLLGDSALYLCASSLTGGGQPQHFGDGTRLSIL.

The chain combines TRBV18 with TRBJ1-1; 7 bases align to TRBD1. The J segment lost 0 bases and the V segment lost 2 bases, leaving 6 bases of the junction unmatched. The CDR3 has 16 amino acids. The V gene's germline CDR1 is KGHSH and CDR2 LQKENI. The DNA of the CDR3 is TGTGCCAGCTCACCAAGGGCAGGGGGAGTGAACACTGAAGCTTTCTTT. Encoded protein: CASSPRAGGVNTEAFF. The full variable domain, completed using reference TRBV18 and TRBJ1-1, is NAGVMQNPRHLVRRRGQEARLRCSPMKGHSHVYWYRQLPEEGLKFMVYLQKENIIDESGMPKERFSAEFPKEGPSILRIQQVVRGDSAAYFCASSPRAGGVNTEAFFGQGTRLTVV.

The chain uses TRBV5-1 and TRBJ2-1; maybe TRBD1 (6 bases). The CDR3 loop spans 14 amino acids. The V gene lost 2 bases and the J gene lost 5 bases, with 11 bases spanning the gap. The germline gives CDR1 SGHRS, CDR2 YFSETQ. CDR3 DNA: TGCGCCAGCAGCTTTGGGGGCGCCGACAATGAGCAGTTCTTC. Encoded protein: CASSFGGADNEQFF.

The J gene is TRBJ2-3, the V gene TRBV3-1 (or the pseudogene TRBV3-2); D may be TRBD2 (6 bases). Trimming left V 2 bases short and J 0 bases short, with 12 bases between. This CDR3 spans 16 amino acids. CDR1 LGHDT and CDR2 YNNKEL come from the germline V gene (reference sequence). The CDR3 region has the DNA TGTGCCAGCAGCCAAAGCGGGCCTACGAGCACAGATACGCAGTATTTT. Translated: CASSQSGPTSTDTQYF.

The V call is TRBV7-3, the J call TRBJ2-1; D is possibly TRBD1 (6 bases). V lost 3 bases, J lost 4 bases, and 13 bases lay in between. CDR1 and CDR2 from the germline V gene are SGHTA and FQGTGA. CDR3 length: 15 amino acids. The CDR3 DNA is TGTGCCAGCAGCTTCGCTGGGACACCATACAATGAGCAGTTCTTC. Its translation is CASSFAGTPYNEQFF.

This chain joins TRBV19 and TRBJ1-1, with no clear D. Germline CDR1 is LNHDA and CDR2 is SQIVND (reference sequence). CDR3 length equals 13 residues. The V end lost 6 bases, the J end lost 5 bases, and 13 bases lay between the germline ends. The CDR3 coding sequence is TGTGCCAGTAGGAGTCGGTCAACTACTGAAGCTTTCTTT. Translating gives CASRSRSTTEAFF.

The CDR3: CASSSTDVPGGYTF. CDR3 sequence (DNA): TGTGCCAGCAGCTCAACAGATGTTCCTGGGGGCTACACCTTC. The V and J genes are TRBV13 and TRBJ1-2; D remains ambiguous. V was shortened by 4 bases and J by 8 bases, with 17 bases between the two germline ends. Germline loops: CDR1 PRHDT, CDR2 FYEKMQ (reference sequence). CDR3 size: 14 residues.

V gene TRBV28 combines with J gene TRBJ1-4; D remains unclear. Looked up from germline, CDR1 is MDHEN and CDR2 is SYDVKM. The CDR3 contains 19 residues. Trimming left V 6 bases short and J 1 base short, with 24 bases between. The CDR3 reads CASSKNVRLKEGTNEKLFF. The CDR3 region has the DNA TGTGCCAGCAGCAAAAACGTTCGGCTCAAGGAGGGAACTAATGAAAAACTGTTTTTT.

The CDR3, as DNA: TGTGCCAGCAGCCAAGACAAGTACAATGAGCAGTTCTTC. Translated, it gives CASSQDKYNEQFF. V gene TRBV4-2 combines with J gene TRBJ2-1; no reliable D call. The CDR3 runs to 13 residues. Trimming left V 0 bases short and J 4 bases short, with 4 bases between. Germline V gives CDR1 LGHNA, CDR2 YNFKEQ.

This clone was counted once. V gene TRBV5-5 combines with J gene TRBJ2-2, with D perhaps matching TRBD1 (5 bases). Germline V gives CDR1 SGHKS, CDR2 YYEKEE (reference sequence). CDR3 length: 15 residues. V shed 0 bases and J shed 3 bases, with 9 bases lying between them. The CDR3 bases are TGTGCCAGCAGCTTGGAACAGGCCGACACCGGGGAGCTGTTTTTT. Translation gives CASSLEQADTGELFF. Looking up the rest from reference TRBV5-5 and TRBJ2-2 gives the full variable domain: DAGVTQSPTHLIKTRGQQVTLRCSPISGHKSVSWYQQVLGQGPQFIFQYYEKEERGRGNFPDRFSARQFPNYSSELNVNALLLGDSALYLCASSLEQADTGELFFGEGSRLTVL.

Here the CDR3 DNA reads TGTGCCAGCAGCCACCGAGGTTGGGACTACGAGCAGTACTTC. Encoded protein: CASSHRGWDYEQYF. V and J are TRBV9 and TRBJ2-7; D not certain. CDR1 is SGDLS, CDR2 YYNGEE, per germline. This CDR3 contains 14 residues. Trimming shortened V by 4 bases and J by 3 bases, and 14 bases separated the two germline ends.

V is TRBV7-2 and J is TRBJ1-5; D may be TRBD1 (6 bases). Germline V gene sequence: CDR1 SGHTA, CDR2 FQGNSA. This CDR3 comprises 14 residues. The germline V and J ends were trimmed by 5 bases and 5 bases, with 13 bases remaining between them. The CDR3 protein is CASSQEGGYQPQHF. The CDR3 coding sequence is TGTGCCAGCAGCCAAGAGGGGGGATATCAGCCCCAGCATTTT.

The gene calls are TRBV3-1 (or the pseudogene TRBV3-2) and TRBJ2-7; D possibly corresponds to TRBD2 (7 bases). Trimming shortened V by 2 bases and J by 5 bases, and 19 bases separated the two germline ends. Germline CDR1 LGHDT, CDR2 YNNKEL (reference sequence). This CDR3 has 16 amino acids. The CDR3 here is CASSQFFNGGRNEQYF. CDR3 DNA sequence: TGTGCCAGCAGCCAATTCTTTAACGGGGGGCGAAACGAGCAGTACTTC.

The J gene is TRBJ2-3, the V gene TRBV19; 9 nucleotides match TRBD1. This CDR3 is built from 14 residues. The V and J ends lost 7 bases and 0 bases, in that order; junction bases with no gene match: 2. Germline assignment: CDR1 LNHDA and CDR2 SQIVND (reference sequence). The CDR3 DNA is TGTGCCAGTAAACAGGGGGCTAGCACAGATACGCAGTATTTT. Amino acid sequence: CASKQGASTDTQYF.

This clone was counted once. The chain has TRBV4-3 and TRBJ1-6, with 7 bases identical to TRBD1. Germline V gene sequence: CDR1 LGHNA, CDR2 YSLEER. The CDR3 has 14 amino acids. The trim removed 4 bases at V and 8 bases at J, leaving 5 bases unmatched. This CDR3 reads CASSRTGAHSPLHF. DNA of the CDR3: TGCGCCAGCAGCCGCACAGGGGCGCATTCACCCCTCCACTTT.